A single sample gave rise to the 27 T cell receptor beta chains below, sequenced in a study of naive CD8 T cells in extremely preterm neonates. Sequencing used immunoSEQ multiplex PCR; TCRdb keeps in-frame clones, though not all of them. The repertoire consists of about 4,900 clones, with approximately 97% occurring once and the leading ten covering around 0.5%. Elective cesarean births at roughly 35-43 weeks, without labor or membrane rupture, supplied the cord blood. Sample: naive CD8+ T cells from cord blood. The origin of the receptors is a newborn in good health.

The V call is TRBV6-6, the J call TRBJ2-7; 7 nucleotides agree with TRBD2. The CDR3 contains 14 residues. Losses at the gene ends were 2 bases for V and 4 bases for J; bases not matched to a gene: 5. CDR1 MNHNY and CDR2 SVGAGI come from the germline V gene (reference sequence). The CDR3 spells CASSYSGTPYEQYF. The CDR3 DNA is TGTGCCAGCAGTTACAGCGGGACTCCTTACGAGCAGTACTTC.

The chain employs TRBV27 and TRBJ2-7; maybe TRBD2 (5 bases). Per the germline V gene, CDR1 is MNHEY and CDR2 is SMNVEV (reference sequence). Trimming cost V 6 bases and J 2 bases, with 11 bases left between them. This CDR3 comprises 13 residues. Written as DNA, the CDR3 is TGTGCCAGCAGACTAGGCGGAGCCTACGAGCAGTACTTC. It is translated as CASRLGGAYEQYF.

V is TRBV19 and J is TRBJ2-3; TRBD2 matches 9 bases. From germline, CDR1 is LNHDA and CDR2 SQIVND (reference sequence). This CDR3 has 15 amino acids. After removal of 6 bases from V and 1 base from J, the junction contained 5 bases not matched to a gene. CDR3 sequence: CASSTVAGGTDTQYF. CDR3 coding DNA: TGTGCCAGTAGCACCGTAGCGGGGGGCACAGATACGCAGTATTTT. Looking up the rest from reference TRBV19 and TRBJ2-3 gives the full variable domain: DGGITQSPKYLFRKEGQNVTLSCEQNLNHDAMYWYRQDPGQGLRLIYYSQIVNDFQKGDIAEGYSVSREKKESFPLTVTSAQKNPTAFYLCASSTVAGGTDTQYFGPGTRLTVL.

V gene TRBV7-9 combines with J gene TRBJ2-5; D may be TRBD2 (6 bases). The CDR3 totals 14 residues. Germline values: CDR1 SEHNR, CDR2 FQNEAQ (reference sequence). V shed 3 bases and J shed 4 bases, with 12 bases lying between them. In DNA, the CDR3 is TGTGCCAGCAGCTTGCTTGCGGGAATAGAGACCCAGTACTTC. Its protein product is CASSLLAGIETQYF. Combining the CDR3 with reference TRBV7-9 and TRBJ2-5 gives the whole variable domain DTGVSQNPRHKITKRGQNVTFRCDPISEHNRLYWYRQTLGQGPEFLTYFQNEAQLEKSRLLSDRFSAERPKGSFSTLEIQRTEQGDSAMYLCASSLLAGIETQYFGPGTRLLVL.

This sequence joins TRBV27 and TRBJ2-2; TRBD2 might be the D (6 bases). The ends were cut back, 5 bases at V and 1 base at J, with 17 bases in the middle. This CDR3 contains 17 residues. Germline V gene data show CDR1 as MNHEY and CDR2 as SMNVEV (reference sequence). CDR3 in DNA: TGTGCCAGCAGTCCCCAGCGGGCTATACAGAACACCGGGGAGCTGTTTTTT. It is translated as CASSPQRAIQNTGELFF.

This clone showed up just a few times. The chain employs TRBV7-9 and TRBJ2-7; D gene ambiguous. There are 13 residues in the CDR3. The germline CDR1 and CDR2 sequences are SEHNR and FQNEAQ (reference sequence). Trimming took 5 bases from V and 5 from J, leaving 13 bases between them. As DNA, the CDR3 is TGTGCCAGCAGCCCACCGTCTTCAGACGAGCAGTACTTC. Its translation: CASSPPSSDEQYF.

The chain employs TRBV4-1 and TRBJ1-5; D might be TRBD1 (6 bases). There are 15 residues in the CDR3. The V gene lost 0 bases and the J gene lost 2 bases, with 8 bases spanning the gap. Germline CDR1 MGHRA, CDR2 YSYEKL. The CDR3 nucleotides read TGCGCCAGCAGCCAAGAGGCAGGGGGCAATCAGCCCCAGCATTTT. Translation gives CASSQEAGGNQPQHF.

CDR3 sequence (DNA): TGTGCCAGCAGCTTAGAGTCGGCGGGGCTCTACACAGATACGCAGTATTTT. Residues: CASSLESAGLYTDTQYF. The chain couples TRBV7-8 to TRBJ2-3; D might be TRBD2 (6 bases). Germline CDR1 and CDR2: SGHVS and FQNEAQ. The CDR3 totals 17 residues. The V and J ends lost 1 base and 2 bases respectively, with 16 bases between them.

CDR3 in amino acids: CASSLSPTGKAFF. DNA of the CDR3: TGTGCCAGCAGTTTATCCCCGACAGGGAAAGCTTTCTTT. This rearrangement joins TRBV27 to TRBJ1-1; 7 nucleotides match TRBD1. This CDR3 spans 13 amino acids. Germline CDR1 and CDR2: MNHEY and SMNVEV (reference sequence). V shed 0 bases and J 9 bases; nucleotides not matched to a gene: 4.

The CDR3 protein is CASNSGTGPDYGYTF. In DNA form, the CDR3 reads TGTGCCAGCAACTCCGGGACAGGGCCGGACTATGGCTACACCTTC. The chain recombines TRBV5-6 with TRBJ1-2, with 9 bases lining up with TRBD1. The CDR3 runs to 15 residues. V was clipped by 6 bases and J by 3 bases; unmatched bases: 9. Germline values: CDR1 SGHDT, CDR2 YYEEEE.

The chain is built from TRBV7-6 and TRBJ2-3; TRBD2 matches 8 bases. Germline V gene sequence: CDR1 SGHVS, CDR2 FNYEAQ. The CDR3 has 17 residues. V lost 5 bases to trimming and J lost 2 bases; unmatched junction nucleotides: 12. CDR3 in amino acids: CASSPLGGAGVTDTQYF. The CDR3 DNA sequence: TGTGCCAGCAGCCCCTTAGGCGGAGCGGGGGTCACAGATACGCAGTATTTT.

The V gene is TRBV2, the J gene TRBJ2-1; maybe TRBD1 (5 bases). The CDR3 totals 15 residues. Germline V gene sequence: CDR1 SNHLY, CDR2 FYNNEI. V lost 7 bases and J 4 bases, leaving 17 bases between the germline ends. As DNA, the CDR3 is TGTGCCAGCACCTTAGGGTGGGGCAGTTACAATGAGCAGTTCTTC. It encodes CASTLGWGSYNEQFF.

This rearrangement joins TRBV13 to TRBJ2-5, with 9 bases identical to TRBD2. V shed 5 bases and J 4 bases; nucleotides not matched to a gene: 14. CDR3 length: 17 residues. CDR1 PRHDT and CDR2 FYEKMQ come from the germline V gene (reference sequence). The CDR3: CASSLSQGGGAIETQYF. CDR3 DNA: TGTGCCAGCAGCCTAAGCCAGGGCGGGGGGGCGATAGAGACCCAGTACTTC.

The CDR3 here is CASLPAPALLAKNIQYF. CDR3 nucleotides: TGTGCCAGTTTACCTGCTCCCGCGTTGCTAGCCAAAAACATTCAGTACTTC. The chain joins TRBV2 to TRBJ2-4; no clear D. Trimming removed 9 bases at V and 0 bases at J, with 21 bases between. CDR3 length: 17 residues. Germline loops: CDR1 SNHLY, CDR2 FYNNEI. The complete variable domain, with remaining parts taken from reference TRBV2 and TRBJ2-4, reads EPEVTQTPSHQVTQMGQEVILRCVPISNHLYFYWYRQILGQKVEFLVSFYNNEISEKSEIFDDQFSVERPDGSNFTLKIRSTKLEDSAMYFCASLPAPALLAKNIQYFGAGTRLSVL.

This clone was seen a single time. The V gene is TRBV9, the J gene TRBJ2-2; 10 bases are shared with TRBD2. The CDR3 loop spans 16 amino acids. V shed 0 bases and J 1 base; nucleotides not matched to a gene: 0. Per the germline V gene, CDR1 is SGDLS and CDR2 is YYNGEE. CDR3 nucleotides: TGTGCCAGCAGCGTAGGACTAGCGGGGAACACCGGGGAGCTGTTTTTT. This codes for CASSVGLAGNTGELFF.

The chain carries TRBV5-1 and TRBJ1-4; 7 bases align to TRBD1. The CDR3 runs to 16 residues. Germline V lookup: CDR1 SGHRS, CDR2 YFSETQ. V gave up 4 bases and J gave up 4 bases; unmatched junction bases: 10. DNA for the CDR3: TGCGCCAGCAGCCTGTTTGAAACAGGGGATAATGAAAAACTGTTTTTT. It translates to CASSLFETGDNEKLFF.

This rearrangement joins TRBV2 to TRBJ2-7, with D tentatively TRBD1 (6 bases). The V gene lost 8 bases and the J gene lost 1 base, with 9 bases spanning the gap. Per germline, CDR1 SNHLY and CDR2 FYNNEI. This CDR3 region has 12 residues. CDR3 region: CASLTGSYEQYF. Written as DNA, the CDR3 is TGTGCCAGCCTCACAGGGTCCTACGAGCAGTACTTC.

The table lists this clone with a few counts. The gene calls are TRBV7-9 and TRBJ2-7, with D possibly TRBD2 on 7 matching bases. Per germline, CDR1 SEHNR and CDR2 FQNEAQ (reference sequence). The V end was cut by 3 bases, the J end by 6 bases, with 12 bases between. This CDR3 comprises 13 residues. The CDR3 coding sequence is TGTGCCAGCAGCTTCGGCGGGGGCAGCGAGCAGTACTTC. It specifies CASSFGGGSEQYF. Supplemented by reference TRBV7-9 and TRBJ2-7, the full variable domain reads DTGVSQNPRHKITKRGQNVTFRCDPISEHNRLYWYRQTLGQGPEFLTYFQNEAQLEKSRLLSDRFSAERPKGSFSTLEIQRTEQGDSAMYLCASSFGGGSEQYFGPGTRLTVT.

The chain has TRBV12-5 and TRBJ1-2; D is ambiguous. The CDR3 sequence is 16 residues long. Germline V gene data show CDR1 as LGHNT and CDR2 as FRNRAP. Trimming pared 0 bases from V and 8 bases from J, leaving 19 bases between. The CDR3 DNA is TGTGCTAGTGGTTTGGTTACCTCCCCCTATGGTTACGGCTACACCTTC. As protein: CASGLVTSPYGYGYTF.

The J gene is TRBJ1-5, the V gene TRBV18; D is uncertain. The CDR3 runs to 12 residues. V lost 3 bases and J 3 bases, leaving 3 bases between the germline ends. Germline assignment: CDR1 KGHSH and CDR2 LQKENI. CDR3: CASSPYNQPQHF. The CDR3 DNA sequence: TGTGCCAGCTCACCGTACAATCAGCCCCAGCATTTT.

This chain links TRBV19 with TRBJ2-1, with 9 bases that match TRBD2. This CDR3 comprises 14 residues. J gave up 5 bases and V 8 bases, and 7 bases lay outside the gene matches. Germline V gene sequence: CDR1 LNHDA, CDR2 SQIVND (reference sequence). The CDR3 coding sequence is TGTGCCAGTCGTTTAGCGGGGGTCAACAATGAGCAGTTCTTC. As protein: CASRLAGVNNEQFF.

The chain carries TRBV28 and TRBJ1-1, with D possibly TRBD1 on 6 matching bases. The ends were cut back, 4 bases at V and 5 bases at J, with 14 bases in the middle. CDR1 and CDR2 from the germline V gene are MDHEN and SYDVKM. The CDR3 covers 14 residues. CDR3 bases: TGTGCCAGCAGTTACGAACAGGGCTGGACTGAAGCTTTCTTT. It specifies CASSYEQGWTEAFF.

This clone was picked up one time. The genes are TRBV15 and TRBJ1-4; 7 bases line up with TRBD1. J gave up 5 bases and V 6 bases, and 3 bases lay outside the gene matches. CDR3 length equals 13 residues. Germline V gene lookup returns CDR1 LNHNV and CDR2 YYDKDF (reference sequence). The CDR3 spells CATRDRLNEKLFF. The CDR3, as DNA: TGTGCCACCAGGGACAGGCTCAATGAAAAACTGTTTTTT. Drawing the rest from reference TRBV15 and TRBJ1-4, the complete variable domain is DAMVIQNPRYQVTQFGKPVTLSCSQTLNHNVMYWYQQKSSQAPKLLFHYYDKDFNNEADTPDNFQSRRPNTSFCFLDIRSPGLGDTAMYLCATRDRLNEKLFFGSGTQLSVL.

This clone showed up just once. DNA of the CDR3: TGTGCCAGCAGCGGAACGGGGGGCACAGATACGCAGTATTTT. Translation: CASSGTGGTDTQYF. This sequence joins TRBV5-5 and TRBJ2-3; the D gene is possibly TRBD2 (6 bases). Trimming took off 4 bases at V and 1 base at J, with 10 bases between the two ends. Germline loops: CDR1 SGHKS, CDR2 YYEKEE (reference sequence). The CDR3 has 14 residues.

The chain combines TRBV7-2 with TRBJ1-1; D is uncertain. CDR1 is SGHTA, CDR2 FQGNSA, per germline. There are 14 residues in the CDR3. With 1 base removed from V and 0 bases from J, the gap between germline ends came to 6 bases. CDR3 DNA sequence: TGTGCCAGCAGCTTAGAAGGAGTGAACACTGAAGCTTTCTTT. It translates to CASSLEGVNTEAFF.

V and J are TRBV25-1 and TRBJ1-1, with D unclear. Germline V CDR1 and CDR2: MGHDK, SYGVNS. The CDR3 is made up of 14 amino acids. V lost 1 base and J 5 bases, leaving 11 bases between the germline ends. CDR3 in amino acids: CASSEWVSGTEAFF. DNA of the CDR3: TGTGCCAGCAGTGAATGGGTCAGCGGGACTGAAGCTTTCTTT.

The chain couples TRBV27 to TRBJ2-2; 12 positions agree with TRBD2. With 6 bases clipped from V and 6 bases from J, the junction kept 2 bases outside the gene matches. Germline CDR1 and CDR2: MNHEY and SMNVEV (reference sequence). CDR3 size: 14 residues. In DNA, the CDR3 is TGTGCCAGCAGGCTAGCGGGGGGGCCCGGGGAGCTGTTTTTT. Residues: CASRLAGGPGELFF.